Listed here is a single T cell receptor (beta chain). Its antigen is unknown. Base qualities are not at hand, and no much larger clone is one base apart. The library came from RT-PCR. The instrument given in TCRdb is NextSeq 550. TCRdb redid the processing of the public reads, applying fastp at Q25 and MiXCR, and retained in-frame beta chains. Identical CDR3 proteins give one entry, which carries the most common genes and DNA. The sample profile shows more than 55,000 distinct CDR3 sequences; about 14% of them were found once. 25% to 40% of the sample is taken by the ten largest. This record comes from a study of patients and donors after allogeneic stem cell transplantation (dated by TCRdb to about 2020). Taken from the germline V gene, the CDR1 and CDR2 loops are SGDLS and YYNGEE. Reading from cysteine to phenylalanine, the CDR3 counts 15 amino acids. Only the CDR3 DNA stays, 45 bases, in frame from base 1. V has 2 bases trimmed and J has 6 bases trimmed; junction bases matching no gene number 11.

Material for sequencing was blood, either unsorted or a sorted T cell fraction (not recorded which). The chain links TRBV9 with TRBJ2-7; a stretch of 7 junction bases matches TRBD1. The receptor's source is a human donor who was either an allogeneic HSCT recipient or a stem cell or donor lymphocyte infusion donor (not recorded which). It is not recorded whose cells these are; they may come from a transplant donor. The CDR3 has the sequence CASSVTGTAYVEQYF. Here is the DNA: TGTGCCAGCAGCGTGACCGGGACAGCCTACGTCGAGCAGTACTTC.